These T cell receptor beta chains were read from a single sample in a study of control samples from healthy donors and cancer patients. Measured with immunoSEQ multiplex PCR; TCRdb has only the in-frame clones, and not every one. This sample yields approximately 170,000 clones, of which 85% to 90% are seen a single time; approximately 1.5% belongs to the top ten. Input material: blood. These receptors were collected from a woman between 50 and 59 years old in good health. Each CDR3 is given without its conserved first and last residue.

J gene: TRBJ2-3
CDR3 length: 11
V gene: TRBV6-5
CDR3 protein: ASVAPNTDTQY

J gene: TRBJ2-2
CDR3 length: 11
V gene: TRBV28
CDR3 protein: ASGQGNTGELF

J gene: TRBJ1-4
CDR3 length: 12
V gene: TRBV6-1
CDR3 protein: ASREGTANEKLF

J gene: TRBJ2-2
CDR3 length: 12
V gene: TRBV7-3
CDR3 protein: ASSSTQDSGELF

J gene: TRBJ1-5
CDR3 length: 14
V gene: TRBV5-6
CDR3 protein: ASSLSPGQGNQPQH

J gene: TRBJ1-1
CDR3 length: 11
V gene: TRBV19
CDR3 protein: ASSPGANTEAF

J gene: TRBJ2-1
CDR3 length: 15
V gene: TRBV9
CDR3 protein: ASSVAPTSGGAFFQF

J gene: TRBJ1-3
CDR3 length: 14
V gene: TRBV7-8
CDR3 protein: ASSLAGGSVGNTIY

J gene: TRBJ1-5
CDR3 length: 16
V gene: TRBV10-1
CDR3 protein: ASSETHWTGGSNQPQH

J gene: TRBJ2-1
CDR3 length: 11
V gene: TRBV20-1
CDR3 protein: SASYILGGEQF

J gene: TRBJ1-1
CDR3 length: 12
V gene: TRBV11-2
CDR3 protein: ASSLMGTNTEAF

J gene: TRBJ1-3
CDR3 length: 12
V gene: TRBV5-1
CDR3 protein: ASATQPEGNTIY

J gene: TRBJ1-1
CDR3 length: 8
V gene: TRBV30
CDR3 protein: AGAGREAF

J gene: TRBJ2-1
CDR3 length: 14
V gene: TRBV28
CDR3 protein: ASSTPGQDRLNEQF

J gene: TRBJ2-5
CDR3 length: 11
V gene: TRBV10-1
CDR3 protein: ASKPGYQETQY

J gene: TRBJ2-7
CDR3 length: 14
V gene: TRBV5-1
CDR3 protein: ASSLAATSGSYEQY

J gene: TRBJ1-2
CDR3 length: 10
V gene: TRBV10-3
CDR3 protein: AISEPLRGYT

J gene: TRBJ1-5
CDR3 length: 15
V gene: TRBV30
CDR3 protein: AWSVFSGGGSNQPQH

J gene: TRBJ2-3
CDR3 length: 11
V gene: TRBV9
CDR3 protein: ASSPPSTDTQY

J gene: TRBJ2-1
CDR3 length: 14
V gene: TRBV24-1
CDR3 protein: ATSGTQGLHGNEQF

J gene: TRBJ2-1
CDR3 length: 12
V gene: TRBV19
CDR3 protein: ASRRGGIYNEQF

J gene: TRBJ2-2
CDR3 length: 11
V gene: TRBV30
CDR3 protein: AWGLFGAGELF

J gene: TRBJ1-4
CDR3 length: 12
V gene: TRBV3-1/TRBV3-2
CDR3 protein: ASSPGSLNEKLF

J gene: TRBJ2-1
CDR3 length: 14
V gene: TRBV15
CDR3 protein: ATSRDSPGSYNEQF

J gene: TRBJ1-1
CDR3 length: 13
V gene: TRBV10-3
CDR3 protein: AISRDTEEGTEAF

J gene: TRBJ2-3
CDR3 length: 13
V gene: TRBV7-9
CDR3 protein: ASSPAGRGSDTQY

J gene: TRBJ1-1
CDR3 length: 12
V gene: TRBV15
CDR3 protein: ATSRDYGKTEAF

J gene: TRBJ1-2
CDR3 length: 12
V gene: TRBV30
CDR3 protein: AWRGTVANYGYT

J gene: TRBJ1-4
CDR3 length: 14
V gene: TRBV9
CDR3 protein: ASSVGGTGGSEKLF

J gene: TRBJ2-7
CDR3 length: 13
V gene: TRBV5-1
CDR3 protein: ASSPSTGPSYEQY

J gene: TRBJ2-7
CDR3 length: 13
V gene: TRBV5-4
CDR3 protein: ASSSPAREELVQY

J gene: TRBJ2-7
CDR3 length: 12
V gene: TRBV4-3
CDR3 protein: ASSQVLFGHEQY

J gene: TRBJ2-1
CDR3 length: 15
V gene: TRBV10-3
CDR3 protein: AISESSRTSLYNEQF

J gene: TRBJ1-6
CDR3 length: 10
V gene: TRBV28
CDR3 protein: ASSSGLSPLH

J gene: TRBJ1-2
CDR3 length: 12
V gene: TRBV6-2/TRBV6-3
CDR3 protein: ASTPPYRGRGYT

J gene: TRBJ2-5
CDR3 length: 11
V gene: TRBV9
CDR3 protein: ASSVGAQETQY

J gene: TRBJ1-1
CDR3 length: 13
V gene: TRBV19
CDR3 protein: ASSMAPQVGTEAF

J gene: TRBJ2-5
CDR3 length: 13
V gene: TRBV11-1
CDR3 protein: ASSFGGGARETQY

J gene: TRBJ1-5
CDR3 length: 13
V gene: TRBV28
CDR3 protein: ASSRLRYSNQPQH